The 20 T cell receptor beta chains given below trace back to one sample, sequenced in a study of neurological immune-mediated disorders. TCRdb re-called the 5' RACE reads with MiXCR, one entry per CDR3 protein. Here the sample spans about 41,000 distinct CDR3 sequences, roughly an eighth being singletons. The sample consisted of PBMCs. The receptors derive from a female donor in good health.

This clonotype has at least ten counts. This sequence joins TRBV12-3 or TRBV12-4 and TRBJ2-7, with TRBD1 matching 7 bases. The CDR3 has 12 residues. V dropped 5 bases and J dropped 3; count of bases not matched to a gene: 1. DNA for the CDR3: TGTGCCAGCAGTAGACAGGGCTACGAGCAGTACTTC. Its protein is CASSRQGYEQYF.

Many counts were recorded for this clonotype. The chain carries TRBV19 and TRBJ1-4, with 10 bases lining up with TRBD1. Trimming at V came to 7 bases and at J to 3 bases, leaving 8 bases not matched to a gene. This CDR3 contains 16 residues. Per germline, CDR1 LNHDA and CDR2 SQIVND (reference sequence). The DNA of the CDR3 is TGTGCCAGTAAAGTTAGACAGGGGGCAGCTAATGAAAAACTGTTTTTT. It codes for CASKVRQGAANEKLFF. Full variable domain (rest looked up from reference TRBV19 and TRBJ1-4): DGGITQSPKYLFRKEGQNVTLSCEQNLNHDAMYWYRQDPGQGLRLIYYSQIVNDFQKGDIAEGYSVSREKKESFPLTVTSAQKNPTAFYLCASKVRQGAANEKLFFGSGTQLSVL.

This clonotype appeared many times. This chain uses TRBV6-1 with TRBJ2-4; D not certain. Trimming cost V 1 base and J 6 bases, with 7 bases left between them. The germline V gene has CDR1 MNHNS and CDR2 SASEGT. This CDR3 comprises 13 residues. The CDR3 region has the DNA TGTGCCAGCAGTGAAGACCCGGGAAACATTCAGTACTTC. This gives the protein CASSEDPGNIQYF.

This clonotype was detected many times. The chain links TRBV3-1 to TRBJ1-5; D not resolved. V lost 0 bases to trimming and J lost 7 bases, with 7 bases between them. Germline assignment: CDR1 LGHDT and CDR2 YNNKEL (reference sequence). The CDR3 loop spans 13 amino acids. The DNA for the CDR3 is TGTGCCAGCAGCCAAGATCTACGGCAGCCCCAGCATTTT. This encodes CASSQDLRQPQHF.

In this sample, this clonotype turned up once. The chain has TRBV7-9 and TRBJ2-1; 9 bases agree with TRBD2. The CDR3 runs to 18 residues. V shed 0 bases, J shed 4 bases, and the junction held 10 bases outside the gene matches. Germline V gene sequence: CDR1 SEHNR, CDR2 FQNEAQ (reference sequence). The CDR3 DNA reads TGTGCCAGCAGCTTAGCTTCTCAGGGGACTAGCAGATACAATGAGCAGTTCTTC. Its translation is CASSLASQGTSRYNEQFF.

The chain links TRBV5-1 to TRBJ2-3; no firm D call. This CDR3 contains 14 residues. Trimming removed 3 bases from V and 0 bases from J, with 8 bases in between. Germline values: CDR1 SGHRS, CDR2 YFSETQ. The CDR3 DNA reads TGCGCCAGCAGCTACGGCGGAAGCACAGATACGCAGTATTTT. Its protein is CASSYGGSTDTQYF.

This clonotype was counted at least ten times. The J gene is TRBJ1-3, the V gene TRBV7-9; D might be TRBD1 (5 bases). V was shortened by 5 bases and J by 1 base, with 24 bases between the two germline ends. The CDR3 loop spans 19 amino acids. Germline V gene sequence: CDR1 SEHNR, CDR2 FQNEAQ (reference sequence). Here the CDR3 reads CASSAQKGRISQSGNTIYF. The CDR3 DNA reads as TGTGCCAGCAGCGCCCAGAAGGGGCGCATTAGTCAGTCTGGAAACACCATATATTTT. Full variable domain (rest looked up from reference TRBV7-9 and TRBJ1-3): DTGVSQNPRHKITKRGQNVTFRCDPISEHNRLYWYRQTLGQGPEFLTYFQNEAQLEKSRLLSDRFSAERPKGSFSTLEIQRTEQGDSAMYLCASSAQKGRISQSGNTIYFGEGSWLTVV.

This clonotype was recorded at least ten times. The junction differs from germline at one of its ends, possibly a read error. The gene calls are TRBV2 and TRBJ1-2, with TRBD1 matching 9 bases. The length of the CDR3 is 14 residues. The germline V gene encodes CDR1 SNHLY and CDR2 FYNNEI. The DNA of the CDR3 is TGTGCCAGCAGCGAAGGACAGGGGAACTATGGCTACACCTTC. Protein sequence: CASSEGQGNYGYTF.

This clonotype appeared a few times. This CDR3 is CASSFGSGRPGADTQYF. CDR3 DNA: TGTGCCAGCAGTTTTGGTAGCGGGAGGCCGGGGGCAGATACGCAGTATTTT. This chain links TRBV12-3 or TRBV12-4 with TRBJ2-3; TRBD2 matches 10 bases. The V and J ends lost 3 bases and 4 bases, in that order; junction bases with no gene match: 10. The CDR3 covers 17 residues.

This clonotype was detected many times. The CDR3 loop reads CASSLRRDSPNTEAFF. CDR3 DNA sequence: TGTGCCAGCAGCTTAAGGAGGGATAGTCCGAACACTGAAGCTTTCTTT. The chain links TRBV7-8 to TRBJ1-1; D uncertain. This CDR3 has 16 amino acids. CDR1 SGHVS and CDR2 FQNEAQ come from the germline V gene. V was trimmed by 2 bases and J by 1 base, leaving 14 bases between them.

The DNA for the CDR3 is TGTGCCAGCAGTAACAGGGGTACTTCAAAATACGGAGTTGGTAGCTCCGAAGCTTTCTTT. Its translation: CASSNRGTSKYGVGSSEAFF. The chain is built from TRBV6-6 and TRBJ1-1, with 7 bases that match TRBD1. The CDR3 has 20 residues. V lost 5 bases to trimming and J lost 8 bases; unmatched junction nucleotides: 29. Germline V gene data show CDR1 as MNHNY and CDR2 as SVGAGI (reference sequence).

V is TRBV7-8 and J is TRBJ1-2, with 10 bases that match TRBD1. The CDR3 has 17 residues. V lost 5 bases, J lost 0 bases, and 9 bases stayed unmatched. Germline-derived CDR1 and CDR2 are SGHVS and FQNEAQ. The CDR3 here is CASSPMGQGTPNYGYTF. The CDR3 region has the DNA TGTGCCAGCAGCCCCATGGGACAGGGGACTCCTAACTATGGCTACACCTTC.

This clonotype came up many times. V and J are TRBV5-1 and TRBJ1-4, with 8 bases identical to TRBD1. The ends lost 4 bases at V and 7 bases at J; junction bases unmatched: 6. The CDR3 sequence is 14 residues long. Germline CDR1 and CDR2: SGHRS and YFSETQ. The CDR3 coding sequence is TGCGCCAGCAGCGTAGGACAGGGCGGTGAAAAACTGTTTTTT. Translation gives CASSVGQGGEKLFF. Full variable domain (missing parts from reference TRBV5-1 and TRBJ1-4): KAGVTQTPRYLIKTRGQQVTLSCSPISGHRSVSWYQQTPGQGLQFLFEYFSETQRNKGNFPGRFSGRQFSNSRSEMNVSTLELGDSALYLCASSVGQGGEKLFFGSGTQLSVL.

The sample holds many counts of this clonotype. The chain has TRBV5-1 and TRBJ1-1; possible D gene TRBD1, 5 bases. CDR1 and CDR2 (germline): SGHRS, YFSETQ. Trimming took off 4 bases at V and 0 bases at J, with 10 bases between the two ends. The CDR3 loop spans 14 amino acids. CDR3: CASSPGGMNTEAFF. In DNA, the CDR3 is TGCGCCAGCAGCCCTGGGGGGATGAACACTGAAGCTTTCTTT.

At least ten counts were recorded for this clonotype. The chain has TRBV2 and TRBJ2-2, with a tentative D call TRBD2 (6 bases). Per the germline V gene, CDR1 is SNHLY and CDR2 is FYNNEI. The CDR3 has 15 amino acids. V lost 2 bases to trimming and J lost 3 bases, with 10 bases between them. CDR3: CASSELREDTGELFF. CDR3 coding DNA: TGTGCCAGCAGTGAACTCAGGGAGGACACCGGGGAGCTGTTTTTT. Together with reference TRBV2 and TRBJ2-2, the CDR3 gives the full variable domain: EPEVTQTPSHQVTQMGQEVILRCVPISNHLYFYWYRQILGQKVEFLVSFYNNEISEKSEIFDDQFSVERPDGSNFTLKIRSTKLEDSAMYFCASSELREDTGELFFGEGSRLTVL.

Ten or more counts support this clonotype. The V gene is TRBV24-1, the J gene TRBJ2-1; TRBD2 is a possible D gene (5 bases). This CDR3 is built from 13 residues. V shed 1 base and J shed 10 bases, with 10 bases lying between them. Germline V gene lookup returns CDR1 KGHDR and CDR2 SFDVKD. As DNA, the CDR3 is TGTGCCACCAGTGATTTTCCCCCGGGGGAGCAGTTCTTC. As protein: CATSDFPPGEQFF.

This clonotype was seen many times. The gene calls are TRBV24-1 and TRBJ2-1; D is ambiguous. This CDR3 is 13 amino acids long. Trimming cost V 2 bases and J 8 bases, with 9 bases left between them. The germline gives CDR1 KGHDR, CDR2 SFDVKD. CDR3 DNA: TGTGCCACCAGTGATTCGATTGCCGATGAGCAGTTCTTC. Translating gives CATSDSIADEQFF.

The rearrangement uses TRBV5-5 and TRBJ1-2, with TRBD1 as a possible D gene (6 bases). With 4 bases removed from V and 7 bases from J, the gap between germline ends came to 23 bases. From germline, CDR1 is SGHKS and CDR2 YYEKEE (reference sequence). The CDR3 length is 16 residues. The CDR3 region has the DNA TGTGCCAGCAGCCCCTGGACCCTGCAGGGGTCCCTTGGCTACACCTTC. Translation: CASSPWTLQGSLGYTF.

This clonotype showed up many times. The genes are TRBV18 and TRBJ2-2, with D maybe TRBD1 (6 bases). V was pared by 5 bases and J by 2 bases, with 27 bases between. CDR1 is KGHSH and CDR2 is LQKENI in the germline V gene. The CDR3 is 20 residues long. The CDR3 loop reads CASSTRLPATGTTNTGELFF. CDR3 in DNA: TGTGCCAGCTCAACACGTCTCCCAGCCACCGGGACAACTAACACCGGGGAGCTGTTTTTT.

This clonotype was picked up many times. CDR3 bases: TGCAGCGTACAGGGGCGGGGGACCGGGGAGCTGTTTTTT. Translation gives CSVQGRGTGELFF. The chain combines TRBV29-1 with TRBJ2-2; D tentatively fits TRBD1 or TRBD2 (7 bases each). CDR3 length: 13 amino acids. Germline V gene lookup returns CDR1 SQVTM and CDR2 ANQGSEA. Deletions cut 6 bases from V and 5 bases from J, with 13 bases between.